This T cell receptor (beta chain) was identified during a study of response to subunit inactivated influenza vaccine. TCRdb reprocessed the RT-PCR reads via MiXCR and lists one record per CDR3 protein. The sample has some 150,000 distinct CDR3 sequences, 12% seen once. The CDR3 consists of 17 residues. V lost 5 bases to trimming and J lost 8 bases, with 25 bases between them. CDR1 is MNHEY, CDR2 SMNVEV, per germline (reference sequence). The same data also went into a second study, on T cells expressing NK-cell markers. As that study records: cDNA encoding TCR beta was synthesized via 5'RACE template switching incorporating UMIs. Several experiments employed an anti-gamma-delta TCR antibody to confine sorting to alpha-beta TCR T cells. Certain NKG2C+ T cell clones were expanded, and their HCMV specificity remained unclear.

This chain connects TRBV27 to TRBJ2-1; D is unclear. The sample consisted of CD8+ T cells sorted from PBMCs, taken approximately 13 days after vaccination. The clonotype originates from a man aged 50 or older who received an inactivated influenza vaccine. CDR3 in amino acids: CASSAIAARSGEDEQFF. The CDR3 DNA reads TGTGCCAGCAGTGCTATAGCCGCGAGGTCCGGAGAGGATGAGCAGTTCTTC.